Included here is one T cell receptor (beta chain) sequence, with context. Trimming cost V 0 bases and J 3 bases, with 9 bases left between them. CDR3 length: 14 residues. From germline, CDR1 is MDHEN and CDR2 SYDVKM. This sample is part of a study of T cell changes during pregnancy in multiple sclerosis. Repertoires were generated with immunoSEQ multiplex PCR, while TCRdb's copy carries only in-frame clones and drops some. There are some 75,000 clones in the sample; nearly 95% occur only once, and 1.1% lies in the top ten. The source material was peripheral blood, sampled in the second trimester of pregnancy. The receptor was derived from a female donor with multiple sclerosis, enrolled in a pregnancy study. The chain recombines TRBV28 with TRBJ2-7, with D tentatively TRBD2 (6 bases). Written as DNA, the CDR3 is TGTGCCAGCAGTTTATGGGGACTTAACTACGAGCAGTACTTC. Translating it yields CASSLWGLNYEQYF. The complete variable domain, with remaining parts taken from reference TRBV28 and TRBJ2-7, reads DVKVTQSSRYLVKRTGEKVFLECVQDMDHENMFWYRQDPGLGLRLIYFSYDVKMKEKGDIPEGYSVSREKKERFSLILESASTNQTSMYLCASSLWGLNYEQYFGPGTRLTVT.